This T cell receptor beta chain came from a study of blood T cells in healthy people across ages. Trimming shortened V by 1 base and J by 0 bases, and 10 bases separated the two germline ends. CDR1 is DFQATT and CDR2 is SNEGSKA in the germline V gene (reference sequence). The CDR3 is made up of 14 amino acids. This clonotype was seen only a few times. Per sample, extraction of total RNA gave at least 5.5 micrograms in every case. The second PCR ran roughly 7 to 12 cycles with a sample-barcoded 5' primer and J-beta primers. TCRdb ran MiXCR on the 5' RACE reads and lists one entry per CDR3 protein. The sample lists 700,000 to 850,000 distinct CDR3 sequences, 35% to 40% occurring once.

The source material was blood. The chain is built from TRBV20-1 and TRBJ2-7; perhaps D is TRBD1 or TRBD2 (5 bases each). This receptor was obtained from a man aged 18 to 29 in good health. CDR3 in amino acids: CSARGDLSSYEQYF. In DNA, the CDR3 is TGCAGTGCTAGAGGGGACCTTAGCTCCTACGAGCAGTACTTC.